There are many counts of the clone carrying this T cell receptor beta chain. The target antigen is unknown. This sample was taken from a study of human T cells and chemical hapten exposure. Study background: Per-sample variation in TCR yield stemmed mainly from small pooled library volume differences. General study points: The count of PT1 expanded TCRs correlated positively with patch test score.

The germline gives CDR1 SQVTM, CDR2 ANQGSEA. The ends were cut back, 7 bases at V and 6 bases at J, with 8 bases in the middle. There are 10 residues in the CDR3. Indicated time point: patch test 1, 2 weeks after DPC sensitization. The sample's treatment: therapeutic diphenylcyclopropenone sensitization with weekly scalp DPC. In the library, unique molecular identifiers were attached to individual cDNA molecules. A single record per CDR3 protein comes from TCRdb applying MiXCR to the RACE reads. The sample consists of 300,000 to 450,000 distinct CDR3 sequences, roughly 4.8% of them appearing once. The starting material was whole blood, obtained in connection with sensitization to the hapten diphenylcyclopropenone (DPC). The chain combines TRBV29-1 with TRBJ2-3; D is undetermined. The receptor was derived from a woman aged 50 to 60 with alopecia areata. Some clones in this sample may be carry-over from other donors' samples. As DNA, the CDR3 is TGCAGCGGGGCTGAGGATACGCAGTATTTT. It codes for CSGAEDTQYF.